Detailed here is one T cell receptor (beta chain). The data stem from a study of blood T cell repertoires in COVID-19. About the research overall: The origin of the acute and convalescent COVID-19 samples was the United States, Italy and Spain. The analysed material was cDNA or gDNA that came from T cells, B-cell-depleted T cells, or PBMCs.

In the original analysis: Amplification of reference gene primers was used by the study to estimate nucleated cell counts. The protocol was immunoSEQ multiplex PCR, while the TCRdb copy is restricted to in-frame clones and leaves out a portion. V, J and clone size reflect that table, while D and trimming were determined from the DNA. This sample has about 330,000 clones, with almost 85% found just once. V lost 4 bases and J lost 0, with 10 bases in between. Germline V gives CDR1 SGDLS, CDR2 YYNGEE. The CDR3 extends over 14 amino acids. This receptor was taken from a human donor in a cohort sampled during active COVID-19. The sequenced sample was peripheral blood. This chain uses TRBV9 with TRBJ1-2; D remains unclear. This chain's CDR3 is CASSNPSANYGYTF. CDR3 DNA sequence: TGTGCCAGCAGCAACCCGTCGGCTAACTATGGCTACACCTTC.